This T cell receptor beta chain was recorded in a study of control samples from healthy donors and cancer patients. Germline V gives CDR1 LNHNV, CDR2 YYDKDF (reference sequence). Trimming cost V 3 bases and J 4 bases, with 15 bases left between them. CDR3 size: 15 residues. Some clones are missing from TCRdb's copy, which holds only in-frame ones; the method was immunoSEQ multiplex PCR. The sample holds about 40,000 clones, around 90% seen once. A word on this clone: This sample also contains other DNA sequences that code for the same CDR3.

The chain is built from TRBV15 and TRBJ1-1; D is ambiguous. Source material: blood. The source of this sequence is a woman between 45 and 65 years old in good health. In DNA, the CDR3 is TGTGCCACCAGCAGGGACCCAGAGGGAGGCACTGAAGCTTTCTTT. Protein product: CATSRDPEGGTEAFF.